This T cell receptor (beta chain) comes out of a study of blood T cell repertoires in COVID-19. Assay used: immunoSEQ multiplex PCR; TCRdb lists only in-frame clones, some missing. Among 85,000 to 100,000 clones listed, around 80% were seen once. The V gene lost 10 bases and the J gene lost 2 bases, with 8 bases spanning the gap. Looked up from germline, CDR1 is LNHDA and CDR2 is SQIVND (reference sequence). The CDR3 covers 11 residues. The receptor's source is a man aged 45-65 years who had recovered from COVID-19. What was sequenced was peripheral blood. The chain combines TRBV19 with TRBJ1-2, with D possibly matching TRBD1 (6 bases). CDR3 region: CATGHNYGYTF. In DNA, the CDR3 is TGTGCCACGGGACACAACTATGGCTACACCTTC.